These 30 T cell receptor beta chains came from one sample sequenced in a study of T cells in pancreatic ductal adenocarcinoma. The selected patients with pancreatic ductal adenocarcinoma had surgery but no neoadjuvant therapy. Sequencing used immunoSEQ multiplex PCR; TCRdb keeps in-frame clones, though not all of them. Among more than 85,000 clones listed, 90% to 95% were seen once. The source material was PBMCs. The receptors here all came from a human donor with pancreatic ductal adenocarcinoma.

The chain joins TRBV2 to TRBJ2-7; D remains unclear. Germline V gene sequence: CDR1 SNHLY, CDR2 FYNNEI. The V and J ends lost 3 bases and 7 bases respectively, with 13 bases between them. This CDR3 has 13 amino acids. Written as DNA, the CDR3 is TGTGCCAGCAGTGATATTAGCCTTGCTGAGCAGTACTTC. Its translation is CASSDISLAEQYF.

The rearrangement links TRBV5-1 to TRBJ2-1, with 7 bases lining up with TRBD1. The germline CDR1 and CDR2 sequences are SGHRS and YFSETQ. CDR3 length: 16 residues. Trimming at V came to 0 bases and at J to 5 bases, leaving 8 bases not matched to a gene. The CDR3 nucleotides are TGCGCCAGCAGCTTGGAGGGGGCCTCCCTACACAATGAGCAGTTCTTC. Translating it yields CASSLEGASLHNEQFF.

The CDR3 sequence is CASTTNNEQFF. The CDR3 DNA sequence: TGTGCCAGCACCACAAACAATGAGCAGTTCTTC. The V gene is TRBV28, the J gene TRBJ2-1; D is uncertain. CDR1 is MDHEN, CDR2 SYDVKM, per germline. This CDR3 region has 11 residues. Deletions cut 7 bases from V and 5 bases from J, with 6 bases between.

CDR3 nucleotide sequence: TGTGCCAGCAGCTCCCCAATGGCGGGGGCAGATACGCAGTATTTT. This sequence encodes CASSSPMAGADTQYF. The V call is TRBV7-6, the J call TRBJ2-3; 7 bases map to TRBD2. From germline, CDR1 is SGHVS and CDR2 FNYEAQ. The CDR3 loop spans 15 amino acids. Trimming removed 4 bases from V and 4 bases from J; junction bases left unmatched: 8.

A word on this clone: This sample also contains other DNA sequences that code for the same CDR3. The chain carries TRBV5-1 and TRBJ2-3; tentative D call: TRBD2 (6 bases). Trimming left V 0 bases short and J 0 bases short, with 8 bases between. The CDR3 is made up of 15 amino acids. Germline CDR1 is SGHRS and CDR2 is YFSETQ. CDR3 bases: TGCGCCAGCAGCTTGGGGGGGACTAGCACAGATACGCAGTATTTT. Its translation is CASSLGGTSTDTQYF.

The CDR3 nucleotides are TGTGCTAGTGGTTTTCAGGGGAGCTCCTACAATGAGCAGTTCTTC. Encoded protein: CASGFQGSSYNEQFF. The chain couples TRBV12-5 to TRBJ2-1; maybe TRBD1 (6 bases). Germline V gives CDR1 LGHNT, CDR2 FRNRAP. The CDR3 covers 15 residues. V dropped 3 bases and J dropped 0 bases, with 9 bases sitting between them.

V is TRBV5-6 and J is TRBJ1-1; 8 nucleotides align to TRBD1. The V gene's germline CDR1 is SGHDT and CDR2 YYEEEE. CDR3 size: 16 residues. V lost 3 bases and J lost 4; bases outside the gene matches: 11. The CDR3 is CASSYGTGLFSTEAFF. For the CDR3, the DNA is TGTGCCAGCAGCTACGGGACAGGCCTATTCAGCACTGAAGCTTTCTTT.

V gene TRBV11-1 combines with J gene TRBJ2-1; 13 bases align to TRBD2. Germline V gives CDR1 SGHAT, CDR2 FQDESV (reference sequence). J gave up 5 bases and V 5 bases, and 3 bases lay outside the gene matches. CDR3 length: 15 amino acids. The CDR3 DNA sequence: TGTGCCAGCAGCCAGGGACTAGCGGGACACAATGAGCAGTTCTTC. Translated, it gives CASSQGLAGHNEQFF.

CDR3: CSAPEGYEQYF. The CDR3 DNA sequence: TGCAGTGCCCCGGAGGGTTACGAGCAGTACTTC. The V gene is TRBV20-1, the J gene TRBJ2-7; a weak D match, TRBD2 (6 bases). CDR1 and CDR2 from the germline V gene are DFQATT and SNEGSKA (reference sequence). This CDR3 is 11 amino acids long. V lost 6 bases to trimming and J lost 4 bases, with 10 bases between them.

Points on this clone: Other DNA sequences in this specimen translate into the identical CDR3. This rearrangement joins TRBV4-1 to TRBJ2-1; D possibly corresponds to TRBD2 (6 bases). Trimming stripped 0 bases from V and 2 bases from J, with 11 bases between. This CDR3 has 16 amino acids. The germline V gene has CDR1 MGHRA and CDR2 YSYEKL. CDR3: CASSQDPSGPYNEQFF. CDR3 in DNA: TGCGCCAGCAGCCAAGACCCCAGCGGGCCCTACAATGAGCAGTTCTTC.

V is TRBV29-1 and J is TRBJ2-5; 8 positions agree with TRBD1. CDR3 length: 11 amino acids. J lost 14 bases, V lost 1 base, and 6 bases had no gene match. CDR1 SQVTM and CDR2 ANQGSEA come from the germline V gene. CDR3 in amino acids: CSVEGGQGFYF. The CDR3 DNA reads as TGCAGCGTTGAAGGAGGACAGGGCTTCTACTTC.

The gene calls are TRBV10-3 and TRBJ2-5; possibly TRBD1 for D (6 bases). This CDR3 has 13 residues. V lost 6 bases and J lost 0, with 8 bases in between. Germline CDR1 and CDR2: ENHRY and SYGVKD. The CDR3 sequence: CAISRQDQETQYF. The DNA for the CDR3 is TGTGCCATCAGCCGACAGGACCAAGAGACCCAGTACTTC.

The rearrangement links TRBV12-5 to TRBJ1-1, with no clear D. The V gene's germline CDR1 is LGHNT and CDR2 FRNRAP. This CDR3 has 13 amino acids. Trimming cost V 4 bases and J 0 bases, with 6 bases left between them. The CDR3 nucleotides are TGTGCTAGTGGTTCATACATGAACACTGAAGCTTTCTTT. It yields the protein CASGSYMNTEAFF.

The table lists this clone with a count of one. The chain is built from TRBV27 and TRBJ1-3; no definite D call. Between the trimmed V and J ends, which lost 5 bases and 1 base, there was a span of 15 bases. This CDR3 comprises 16 residues. Germline V gene sequence: CDR1 MNHEY, CDR2 SMNVEV (reference sequence). As DNA, the CDR3 is TGTGCCAGCAGTCCCCGGGGTGTCGGGTCTGGAAACACCATATATTTT. It specifies CASSPRGVGSGNTIYF.

The genes are TRBV9 and TRBJ1-1, with TRBD1 as a possible D gene (5 bases). Looked up from germline, CDR1 is SGDLS and CDR2 is YYNGEE. V was shortened by 0 bases and J by 5 bases, with 11 bases between the two germline ends. The CDR3 extends over 14 amino acids. CDR3 bases: TGTGCCAGCAGCGTAGCACAGGAGAGTACTGAAGCTTTCTTT. Protein sequence: CASSVAQESTEAFF. Combining the CDR3 with reference TRBV9 and TRBJ1-1 gives the whole variable domain DSGVTQTPKHLITATGQRVTLRCSPRSGDLSVYWYQQSLDQGLQFLIQYYNGEERAKGNILERFSAQQFPDLHSELNLSSLELGDSALYFCASSVAQESTEAFFGQGTRLTVV.

The V gene is TRBV2, the J gene TRBJ2-1, with 14 bases fitting TRBD2. The V gene end was trimmed by 6 bases and the J gene end by 7 bases; junction bases not matched to a gene: 2. Germline CDR1 SNHLY, CDR2 FYNNEI. This CDR3 is 14 amino acids long. CDR3 in amino acids: CASSGTSGSNEQFF. CDR3 sequence (DNA): TGTGCCAGCAGCGGGACTAGCGGGAGTAATGAGCAGTTCTTC.

The chain has TRBV10-3 and TRBJ2-2; 8 nucleotides agree with TRBD1. The junction had 9 bases not matched to a gene; V was cut back by 6 bases and J by 6 bases. Germline V gene lookup returns CDR1 ENHRY and CDR2 SYGVKD. The CDR3 is 15 amino acids. In DNA, the CDR3 is TGTGCCATCAGGCTGACAGGGGATGAAGCCGGGGAGCTGTTTTTT. It specifies CAIRLTGDEAGELFF.

This clone was observed once. The chain uses TRBV10-3 and TRBJ2-5; D perhaps matches TRBD2 (6 bases). The CDR3 has 13 amino acids. The ends were cut back, 6 bases at V and 2 bases at J, with 10 bases in the middle. Germline V gene lookup returns CDR1 ENHRY and CDR2 SYGVKD. The CDR3 reads CAIRGDLQETQYF. In nucleotides, the CDR3 is TGTGCCATCAGAGGGGACTTGCAAGAGACCCAGTACTTC.

This clone appeared a single time. The rearrangement links TRBV7-9 to TRBJ2-7, with 10 bases aligning to TRBD2. CDR1 and CDR2 (germline): SEHNR, FQNEAQ (reference sequence). After removal of 11 bases from V and 5 bases from J, the junction contained 12 bases not matched to a gene. The CDR3 is made up of 14 amino acids. This chain's CDR3 is CAVPIAGGLNEQYF. As DNA, the CDR3 is TGTGCCGTACCAATAGCGGGAGGTCTAAACGAGCAGTACTTC.

In DNA form, the CDR3 reads TGTGCCACCAGCAGACTCCGGGAGGCTGGAACCAAAAACATTCAGTACTTC. Translated: CATSRLREAGTKNIQYF. J is TRBJ2-4 and V is TRBV15; 7 nucleotides line up with TRBD2. CDR3 length equals 17 residues. Germline-derived CDR1 and CDR2 are LNHNV and YYDKDF (reference sequence). The V gene end was trimmed by 2 bases and the J gene end by 2 bases; junction bases not matched to a gene: 9. The variable domain in full, with the rest retrieved from reference TRBV15 and TRBJ2-4, is DAMVIQNPRYQVTQFGKPVTLSCSQTLNHNVMYWYQQKSSQAPKLLFHYYDKDFNNEADTPDNFQSRRPNTSFCFLDIRSPGLGDTAMYLCATSRLREAGTKNIQYFGAGTRLSVL.

The chain links TRBV18 to TRBJ2-7; D gene uncertain. This CDR3 is built from 14 residues. V lost 3 bases, J lost 2 bases, and 11 bases lay in between. CDR1 is KGHSH, CDR2 LQKENI, per germline. The CDR3 DNA follows: TGTGCCAGCTCACCCACGGCGGTCCCCTACGAGCAGTACTTC. Translation: CASSPTAVPYEQYF.

This clone was seen a handful of times. The rearrangement joins TRBV30 to TRBJ1-3; maybe TRBD1 (5 bases). The V end was cut by 2 bases, the J end by 0 bases, with 14 bases between. Germline V gene lookup returns CDR1 GTSNPN and CDR2 SVGIG (reference sequence). The CDR3 loop spans 16 amino acids. In nucleotides, the CDR3 is TGTGCCTGGAGTCGATTGCAAGGGGCCTCTGGAAACACCATATATTTT. Its translation: CAWSRLQGASGNTIYF.

This clone was counted a few times. The V call is TRBV7-8, the J call TRBJ2-2; no reliable D call. Deletions cut 4 bases from V and 3 bases from J, with 3 bases between. The CDR3 consists of 12 residues. Germline V gene lookup returns CDR1 SGHVS and CDR2 FQNEAQ. Here the CDR3 reads CASSSYTGELFF. CDR3 in DNA: TGTGCCAGCAGCTCGTACACCGGGGAGCTGTTTTTT.

The chain carries TRBV11-3 and TRBJ2-3; the match to TRBD2 covers 11 bases. CDR3 length equals 16 residues. Germline V gene lookup returns CDR1 SGHNT and CDR2 YENEEA. Trimming at V came to 5 bases and at J to 2 bases, leaving 6 bases not matched to a gene. CDR3 in DNA: TGTGCCAGCAGCCGAGGGACTAGCGGCTCCACAGATACGCAGTATTTT. Translation: CASSRGTSGSTDTQYF.

This clone was seen just once. The rearrangement uses TRBV4-1 and TRBJ2-1; 13 bases are shared with TRBD2. This CDR3 contains 16 residues. Trimming removed 0 bases from V and 10 bases from J; junction bases left unmatched: 6. Germline assignment: CDR1 MGHRA and CDR2 YSYEKL. CDR3 protein: CASSQELAGGTKEQFF. CDR3 bases: TGCGCCAGCAGCCAAGAACTAGCGGGAGGGACAAAGGAGCAGTTCTTC.

The CDR3 DNA reads as TGTGCCAGCAGCACGGGACAGGGGGCTTTACCAAAGTACTTC. It translates to CASSTGQGALPKYF. The genes are TRBV7-3 and TRBJ2-7, with 12 positions matching TRBD1. Losses at the gene ends were 5 bases for V and 11 bases for J; bases not matched to a gene: 10. Germline V gene lookup returns CDR1 SGHTA and CDR2 FQGTGA. The CDR3 covers 14 residues.

V usage is TRBV6-6 and J usage is TRBJ2-7, with D possibly TRBD2 on 6 matching bases. The CDR3 runs 15 residues. Germline CDR1 and CDR2: MNHNY and SVGAGI (reference sequence). V was pared by 6 bases and J by 3 bases, with 18 bases between. DNA for the CDR3: TGTGCCAGCAGCTTTGGAGCGGTCGGGAGCTACGAGCAGTACTTC. Translating gives CASSFGAVGSYEQYF.

The chain links TRBV4-1 to TRBJ1-4; no reliable D call. CDR3 size: 15 residues. Trimming pared 4 bases from V and 7 bases from J, leaving 16 bases between. The germline V gene encodes CDR1 MGHRA and CDR2 YSYEKL. The CDR3, as DNA: TGCGCCAGCAGCCGACAAAGGGAGGAGGGTGAAAAACTGTTTTTT. This sequence encodes CASSRQREEGEKLFF.

The chain has TRBV11-2 and TRBJ2-3; 8 bases are a match to TRBD2. V lost 5 bases and J lost 10; bases outside the gene matches: 8. CDR3 size: 13 residues. Germline V gives CDR1 SGHAT, CDR2 FQNNGV. CDR3: CASSTREGWAQYF. As DNA, the CDR3 is TGTGCCAGCAGCACCCGGGAGGGGTGGGCGCAGTATTTT.

The chain uses TRBV2 and TRBJ1-4; TRBD1 is a possible D gene (5 bases). Germline CDR1 is SNHLY and CDR2 is FYNNEI. The length of the CDR3 is 14 residues. V gave up 8 bases and J gave up 0 bases, with 10 bases separating them. The CDR3 nucleotides are TGTGCCAGCTGGCAGGGAACAACTAATGAAAAACTGTTTTTT. Amino acid sequence: CASWQGTTNEKLFF.